This T cell receptor (beta chain) derives from a study of OX40 agonist ivuxolimab in advanced cancers. Study background: Two patients with cutaneous melanoma and one with hepatocellular carcinoma, three in total, showed partial responses.

Produced via immunoSEQ multiplex PCR; TCRdb's table is partial and in-frame only. The sample has roughly 100,000 clones; around 90% are singletons. CDR3 length equals 15 residues. Germline CDR1 MDHEN, CDR2 SYDVKM. V was pared by 1 base and J by 7 bases, with 14 bases between. The source material was CD4+ or CD8+ T cells sorted from blood, sampled in a trial of the OX40 agonist ivuxolimab. The V and J genes are TRBV28 and TRBJ1-5; a possible D gene is TRBD1 (6 bases). The clonotype comes from an adult with an advanced solid tumor such as melanoma, head and neck, liver or kidney cancer. CDR3 coding DNA: TGTGCCAGCAGTTTATTCAGGGGTGAGAACCAGCCCCAGCATTTT. As protein: CASSLFRGENQPQHF. Variable domain in full (rest from reference TRBV28 and TRBJ1-5): DVKVTQSSRYLVKRTGEKVFLECVQDMDHENMFWYRQDPGLGLRLIYFSYDVKMKEKGDIPEGYSVSREKKERFSLILESASTNQTSMYLCASSLFRGENQPQHFGDGTRLSIL.